What follows describes a single T cell receptor (beta chain). At deep level, the assay was performed. It was across several immunoSEQ plates that each subset's genomic DNA was evenly split. Per the original methods: ImmunoSEQ output lacked quality scores and full-length reads, limiting matched filtering. TCRdb's table, derived via immunoSEQ multiplex PCR, lists solely in-frame clones and lacks some. V, J and clone size are those of that table, while D and trimming were read from the DNA. Of approximately 470,000 clones listed, almost 80% were seen once; the top ten hold approximately 12%. The CDR3 extends over 16 amino acids. The J segment lost 6 bases and the V segment lost 6 bases, leaving 12 bases of the junction unmatched. The germline gives CDR1 LNHDA, CDR2 SQIVND (reference sequence). This specimen belongs to a study of shared clonotypes between healthy human individuals.

The source material was PBMCs. The chain employs TRBV19 and TRBJ2-2; the match to TRBD2 covers 8 bases. The clonotype comes from a middle-aged woman in good health. Some clones in this sample may be carry-over from other donors' samples. In DNA form, the CDR3 reads TGTGCCAGTAGAAGCGGGAGTTTCGGGGTGGCCGGGGAGCTGTTTTTT. Protein sequence: CASRSGSFGVAGELFF.